A selection of T cell receptor beta chains follows, all from one sample in a study of T-cell reconstitution after alpha-beta-depleted transplantation in children. TCRdb passed the PCR reads through MiXCR, listing each CDR3 protein once. The sample consists of 230,000 or so distinct CDR3 sequences, around 13% of them appearing once. The material was PBMCs from the stem cell graft donor, obtained from the stem cell graft. The receptors originated from a human donor who donated a stem cell graft to a child with acute lymphoblastic leukemia. CDR3s include the opening cysteine and the closing phenylalanine or tryptophan. The D gene is left open where the match is weak. Clone size is not always given. Where it is, it says once, few, many or a class for expanded clones.

>TRBJ2-7|many|-|TRBV7-2
CASSLVAASPSYEQYF
TGTGCCAGCAGCTTAGTCGCGGCTAGTCCGTCCTACGAGCAGTACTTC
>TRBJ2-1|many|-|TRBV20-1
CSARSAEGSYNEQFF
TGCAGTGCTAGGTCGGCGGAGGGCTCCTACAATGAGCAGTTCTTC
>TRBJ2-7|many|TRBD2|TRBV6-2/TRBV6-3
CASSYERGKQYF
TGTGCCAGCAGTTATGAGCGGGGGAAGCAGTACTTC
>TRBJ1-1|many|-|TRBV27
CASSINRLNTEAFF
TGTGCCAGCAGCATCAACAGATTGAACACTGAAGCTTTCTTT
>TRBJ2-7|-|TRBD2|TRBV7-9
CAVTVLAASDEQYF
TGTGCCGTCACGGTTCTAGCGGCCTCCGACGAGCAGTACTTC
>TRBJ2-4|many|TRBD2|TRBV28
CASSLSSGSSKNIQYF
TGTGCCAGCAGTTTATCTAGCGGGAGTTCCAAAAACATTCAGTACTTC
>TRBJ2-7|many|-|TRBV12-3/TRBV12-4
CASSLARGYEQYF
TGTGCCAGCAGTTTAGCTAGGGGCTACGAGCAGTACTTC
>TRBJ2-3|many|TRBD2|TRBV2
CASTPSGYTDTQYF
TGTGCCAGCACCCCTAGCGGGTACACAGATACGCAGTATTTT
>TRBJ1-1|few|TRBD1|TRBV6-5
CASSYSDRGRGNTEAFF
TGTGCCAGCAGTTACTCCGACAGGGGGCGTGGGAACACTGAAGCTTTCTTT
>TRBJ1-1|many|-|TRBV12-3/TRBV12-4
CASSMGIEVGTEAFF
TGTGCCAGCAGTATGGGGATTGAGGTTGGGACTGAAGCTTTCTTT
>TRBJ2-5|-|-|TRBV18
CASSPPQGETQYF
TGTGCCAGCTCACCACCGCAGGGTGAGACCCAGTACTTC
>TRBJ2-2|many|-|TRBV29-1
CSVEIGSGYTGELFF
TGCAGCGTTGAAATCGGGAGCGGTTACACCGGGGAGCTGTTTTTT
>TRBJ2-5|few|-|TRBV20-1
CSARDGRGPETQYF
TGCAGTGCTAGAGATGGGCGGGGGCCAGAGACCCAGTACTTC
>TRBJ2-5|many|TRBD1|TRBV20-1
CSARAPPDRGRETQYF
TGCAGTGCTAGAGCCCCCCCGGACAGGGGACGAGAGACCCAGTACTTC
>TRBJ2-1|many|-|TRBV29-1
CSTARDGPYNEQFF
TGCAGCACGGCCCGGGACGGTCCTTACAATGAGCAGTTCTTC
>TRBJ2-5|many|-|TRBV5-6
CASSLPGTHRDQYF
TGTGCCAGCAGCCTCCCCGGGACACATAGGGACCAGTACTTC
>TRBJ2-5|medium-sized|-|TRBV12-3/TRBV12-4
CASSYGLYQETQYF
TGTGCCAGCAGTTACGGCCTGTACCAAGAGACCCAGTACTTC
>TRBJ2-5|many|-|TRBV20-1
CSASLGIQETQYF
TGCAGTGCTAGTTTGGGGATTCAAGAGACCCAGTACTTC
>TRBJ2-5|many|-|TRBV4-2
CASSQQVRETQYF
TGTGCCAGCAGCCAACAAGTTCGAGAGACCCAGTACTTC
>TRBJ2-3|many|-|TRBV4-2
CASSQEIGTADTQYF
TGTGCCAGCAGCCAAGAAATCGGCACGGCAGATACGCAGTATTTT
>TRBJ2-5|many|TRBD2|TRBV28
CASSQPGLAVQETQYF
TGTGCCAGCAGTCAACCGGGACTAGCGGTCCAAGAGACCCAGTACTTC
>TRBJ1-5|many|TRBD1|TRBV28
CASSEGAVNQPQHF
TGTGCCAGCAGTGAGGGGGCGGTCAATCAGCCCCAGCATTTT
>TRBJ1-2|many|-|TRBV4-2
CASSQGTSEGFYGYTF
TGTGCCAGCAGCCAAGGAACGAGTGAGGGCTTCTATGGCTACACCTTC
>TRBJ1-2|many|-|TRBV12-3/TRBV12-4
CASRQEAVGLLTSGGYTF
TGTGCCAGCAGGCAAGAAGCTGTGGGACTACTCACTTCGGGTGGCTACACCTTC
>TRBJ1-6|few|-|TRBV5-5
CASSKQGSSYNSPLHF
TGTGCCAGCAGCAAGCAGGGCAGCTCCTATAATTCACCCCTCCACTTT
>TRBJ2-1|many|-|TRBV7-9
CASSLGRGDNEQFF
TGTGCCAGCAGCTTAGGACGGGGTGACAATGAGCAGTTCTTC